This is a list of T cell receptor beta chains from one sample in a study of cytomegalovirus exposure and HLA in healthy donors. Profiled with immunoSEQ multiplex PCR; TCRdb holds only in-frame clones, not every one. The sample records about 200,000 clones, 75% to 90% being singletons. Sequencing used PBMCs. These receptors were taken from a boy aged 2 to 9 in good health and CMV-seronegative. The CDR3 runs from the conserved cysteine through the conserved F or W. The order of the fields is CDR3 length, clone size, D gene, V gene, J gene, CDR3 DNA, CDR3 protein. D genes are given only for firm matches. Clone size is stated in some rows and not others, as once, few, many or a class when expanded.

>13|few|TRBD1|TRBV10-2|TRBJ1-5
TGCGCCAGCAGTCCCGCAGGGGGCCAGCCCCAGCATTTT
CASSPAGGQPQHF
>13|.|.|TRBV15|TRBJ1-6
TGTGCCACCAGTGGTAGGGGGAGTTCACCCCTCCACTTT
CATSGRGSSPLHF
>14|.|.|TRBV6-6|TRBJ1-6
TGTGCCAGCAGTACGAACAGTTTAAATTCACCCCTCCACTTT
CASSTNSLNSPLHF
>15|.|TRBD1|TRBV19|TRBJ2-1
TGTGCCAGTAGTATTGCTACAGGGGGCTGGGATGAGCAGTTCTTC
CASSIATGGWDEQFF
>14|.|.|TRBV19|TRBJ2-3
TGTGCCGCCCGTAGGGGGATCAACACAGATACGCAGTATTTT
CAARRGINTDTQYF
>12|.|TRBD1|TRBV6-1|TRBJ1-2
TGTGCCAGCGAGAGGACAGGCTATGGCTACACCTTC
CASERTGYGYTF
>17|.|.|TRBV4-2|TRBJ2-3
TGTGCCAGCAGCCCAACCCAAGTACTGGGGCCCGTTGATACGCAGTATTTT
CASSPTQVLGPVDTQYF
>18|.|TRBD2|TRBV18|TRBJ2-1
TGTGCCAGCTCATGGACTAGCGGGGGGGCCGGGTCCTACAATGAGCAGTTCTTC
CASSWTSGGAGSYNEQFF
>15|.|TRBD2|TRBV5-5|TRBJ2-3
TGTGCCAGCAGCTCCGGGACTAGCGGTACAGATACGCAGTATTTT
CASSSGTSGTDTQYF
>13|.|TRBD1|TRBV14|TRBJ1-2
TGTGCCAGCAGCCACGACAGGGGGTATGGCTACACCTTC
CASSHDRGYGYTF
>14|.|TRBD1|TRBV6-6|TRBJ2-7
TGTGCCAGTACGGACCGGGACAGCATTTACGAGCAGTACTTC
CASTDRDSIYEQYF
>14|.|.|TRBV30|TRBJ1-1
TGTGCCTGGAGTGTACAAGGGGGGGACACTGAAGCTTTCTTT
CAWSVQGGDTEAFF
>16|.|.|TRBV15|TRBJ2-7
TGTGCCACCAGCAGGGGTAGTGGGAGGCCGGATTACGAGCAGTACTTC
CATSRGSGRPDYEQYF
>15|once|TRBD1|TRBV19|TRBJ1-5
TGTGCCAGTAGTATAGGACAGGGGCTTATTCAGCCCCAGCATTTT
CASSIGQGLIQPQHF
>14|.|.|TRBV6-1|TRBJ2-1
TGTGCCAGCAGTGAAGCGGGCAGGCACAATGAGCAGTTCTTC
CASSEAGRHNEQFF
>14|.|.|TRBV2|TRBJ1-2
TGTGCCGCCAAAGCTACCGGCACAGATAATGGCTACACCTTC
CAAKATGTDNGYTF
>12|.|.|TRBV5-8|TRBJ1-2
TGTGCCAGCAGACTACAGGGAGGGGGCTACACCTTC
CASRLQGGGYTF
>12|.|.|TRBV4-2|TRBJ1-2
TGTGCCAGCAGCCAAAAGGGGGATGGCTACACCTTC
CASSQKGDGYTF
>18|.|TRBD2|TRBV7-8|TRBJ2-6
TGTGCCAGCAGCCCGATTGGACTAGCGGGAGATGGGGCCAACGTCCTGACTTTC
CASSPIGLAGDGANVLTF
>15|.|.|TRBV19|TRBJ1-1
TGTGCCAGTAGTATTGATCAGGGTGTCAACACTGAAGCTTTCTTT
CASSIDQGVNTEAFF
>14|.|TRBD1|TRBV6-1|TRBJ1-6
TGTGCCACAAGACAGGGCCTATATAATTCACCCCTCCACTTT
CATRQGLYNSPLHF
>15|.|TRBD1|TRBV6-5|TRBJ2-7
TGTGCCAGCAGTTACGACAGGGGAACGTCCTACGAGCAGTACTTC
CASSYDRGTSYEQYF
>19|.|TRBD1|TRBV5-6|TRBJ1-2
TGTGCCAGCAGCTTCCCACCTCATACATCCGGGACAGTTGGCTATGGCTACACCTTC
CASSFPPHTSGTVGYGYTF
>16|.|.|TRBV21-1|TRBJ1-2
TGCGCCAGCATCCATCGATTGGGGAAGGGGGCAGGAGGCTACACCTTC
CASIHRLGKGAGGYTF
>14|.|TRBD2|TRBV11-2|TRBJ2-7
TGTGCCAGCAGCTTCATCGGGACTAGCGACGAGCAGTACTTC
CASSFIGTSDEQYF
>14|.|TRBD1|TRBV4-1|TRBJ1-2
TGCGCCAGCATCTGCCGGGACAGGGGGCATGGCTACACCTTC
CASICRDRGHGYTF
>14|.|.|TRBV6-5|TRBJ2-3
TGTGCCAGCATCCCGCGGAGGGGCACAGATACGCAGTATTTT
CASIPRRGTDTQYF
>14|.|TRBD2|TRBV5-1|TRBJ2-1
TGCGCCAGCAGCTTGGGCGGGAGCCTCAATGAGCAGTTCTTC
CASSLGGSLNEQFF
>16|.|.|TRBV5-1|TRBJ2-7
TGCGCCAGCAGCTTGGAATTCCGCGGGGCCGTGGACGAGCAGTACTTC
CASSLEFRGAVDEQYF
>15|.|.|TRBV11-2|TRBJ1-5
TGTGCCAGCAGCTTAGCTTACAGTAGCAATCAGCCCCAGCATTTT
CASSLAYSSNQPQHF
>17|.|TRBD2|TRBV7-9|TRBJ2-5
TGTGCCAGCAGCGCCACCCGGACTAGCGGGGGTCTGGGGACCCAGTACTTC
CASSATRTSGGLGTQYF
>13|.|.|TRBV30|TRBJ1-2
TGTGCCTGGAGTGTAGGGGGGGGAAGCGGCTACACCTTC
CAWSVGGGSGYTF
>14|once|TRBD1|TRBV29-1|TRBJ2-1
TGCAGCGTTGAGGCGCAGGGGGCTAGGAGTGAGCAGTTCTTC
CSVEAQGARSEQFF
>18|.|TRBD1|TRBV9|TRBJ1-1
TGTGCCAGCAGCGTGAACCCCCATTCCAGGGGGTTGAACACTGAAGCTTTCTTT
CASSVNPHSRGLNTEAFF
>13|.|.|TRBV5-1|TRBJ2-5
TGCGCCAGCAGCTCGGGGAACGGGGAGACCCAGTACTTC
CASSSGNGETQYF
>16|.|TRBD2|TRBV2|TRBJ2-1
TGTGCCAGCAGTGAGTCTACTAGCGGTGTTTTCAATGAGCAGTTCTTC
CASSESTSGVFNEQFF
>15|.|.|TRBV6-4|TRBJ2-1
TGTGCCAGCAGTAGTCAGGGAGGAGAGTACAATGAGCAGTTCTTC
CASSSQGGEYNEQFF
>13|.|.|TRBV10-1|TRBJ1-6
TGCGCCAGCAGTGAATCTGGCCTTCTGAACCTCCACTTT
CASSESGLLNLHF
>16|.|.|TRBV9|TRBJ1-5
TGTGCCAGCAGCGTAGGGTCAGGACATAGCAATCAGCCCCAGCATTTT
CASSVGSGHSNQPQHF
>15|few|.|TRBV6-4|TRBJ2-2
TGTGCCAGCAGTGACTCGGGACTGAACACCGGGGAGCTGTTTTTT
CASSDSGLNTGELFF
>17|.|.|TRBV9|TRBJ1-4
TGTGCCAGCAGCGCCAGGGGCGTAGATGTGACTAATGAAAAACTGTTTTTT
CASSARGVDVTNEKLFF